The 30 T cell receptor beta chains reported below all come from one sample, sequenced in a study of blood T cells in healthy people across ages (dated by TCRdb to between 2015 and 2016). Library prep was done by 5' RACE. Sequencing instrument: Illumina HiSeq 2500. A second roughly 6 to 12 cycle PCR used a sample-barcoded 5' primer and a J-beta primer mix. The raw public reads went through TCRdb reprocessing: fastp at Q25, MiXCR clone calling, in-frame beta chains kept. When rows share a CDR3 protein, they turn into one entry using the most common DNA and genes. This sample is represented by about 1.1 million distinct CDR3 sequences; around two fifths of them were singletons. The ten largest clones represent about an eighth of the sample. The sample comprised blood. The source is a man between 18 and 35 years old in good health.

This clonotype was recorded a few times. The chain joins TRBV7-2 to TRBJ2-1; TRBD2 matches at 11 bases. Germline assignment: CDR1 SGHTA and CDR2 FQGNSA. J was trimmed by 3 bases and V by 5 bases; bases with no gene match: 6. The CDR3 has 16 amino acids. The DNA of the CDR3 is TGTGCCAGCAGCCCCGTAGCGGGGGGGCTCTACAATGAGCAGTTCTTC. This sequence encodes CASSPVAGGLYNEQFF. Complete variable domain (other parts from reference TRBV7-2 and TRBJ2-1): GAGVSQSPSNKVTEKGKDVELRCDPISGHTALYWYRQSLGQGLEFLIYFQGNSAPDKSGLPSDRFSAERTGGSVSTLTIQRTQQEDSAVYLCASSPVAGGLYNEQFFGPGTRLTVL.

This clonotype has a handful of counts. The rearrangement joins TRBV6-5 to TRBJ2-3; 15 positions agree with TRBD2. Germline lookup yields CDR1 MNHEY and CDR2 SVGAGI. This CDR3 is built from 20 residues. The trim removed 2 bases at V and 1 base at J, leaving 10 bases unmatched. The CDR3 spells CASSYGLAGGGNKRTDTQYF. The CDR3 coding sequence is TGTGCCAGCAGTTACGGACTAGCGGGGGGGGGAAACAAACGCACAGATACGCAGTATTTT.

In this sample, this clonotype turned up a few times. V gene TRBV7-2 combines with J gene TRBJ2-3, with a tentative D call TRBD2 (5 bases). Trimming stripped 4 bases from V and 6 bases from J, with 11 bases between. Per germline, CDR1 SGHTA and CDR2 FQGNSA. The length of the CDR3 is 13 residues. The CDR3 loop reads CASSSLGLDTQYF. In nucleotides, the CDR3 is TGTGCCAGCAGCTCCCTCGGACTGGATACGCAGTATTTT. Using reference TRBV7-2 and TRBJ2-3 for the parts outside the CDR3, the full variable domain is GAGVSQSPSNKVTEKGKDVELRCDPISGHTALYWYRQSLGQGLEFLIYFQGNSAPDKSGLPSDRFSAERTGGSVSTLTIQRTQQEDSAVYLCASSSLGLDTQYFGPGTRLTVL.

This clonotype showed up just a few times. V is TRBV25-1 and J is TRBJ2-6; D gene uncertain. The germline V gene has CDR1 MGHDK and CDR2 SYGVNS. V was pared by 1 base and J by 0 bases, with 4 bases between. The CDR3 loop spans 15 amino acids. The CDR3 reads CASSEWFSGANVLTF. The DNA of the CDR3 is TGTGCCAGCAGTGAATGGTTCTCTGGGGCCAACGTCCTGACTTTC.

This sequence joins TRBV21-1 and TRBJ1-5; the D segment call TRBD1 is taken from the table without a DNA check. TRBV21-1 is marked as a pseudogene. This CDR3 spans 14 amino acids. For the CDR3, the DNA is TGTGCCAGCAGTTCAGGGGCGAGGGTTCAGCCCCAGCATTTT. Its protein product is CASSSGARVQPQHF.

This clonotype was observed a handful of times. At one end, the junction sequence differs from germline, possibly due to a read error. The chain uses TRBV7-7 and TRBJ2-7, with D unclear. This CDR3 spans 13 amino acids. Germline CDR1 is SSHAT and CDR2 is FNYEAQ (reference sequence). The CDR3 DNA is TGTGCTAGCAGCGTGGACGGCTCCTACGAGCAGTACTTC. It yields the protein CASSVDGSYEQYF.

This clonotype was seen a handful of times. The chain couples TRBV20-1 to TRBJ2-4; no firm D call. V lost 5 bases and J lost 0, with 8 bases in between. The germline gives CDR1 DFQATT, CDR2 SNEGSKA (reference sequence). The CDR3 runs 13 residues. CDR3 sequence (DNA): TGCAGTGCTCACGACGCAGCCAAAAACATTCAGTACTTC. This sequence encodes CSAHDAAKNIQYF.

The chain employs TRBV24-1 and TRBJ2-5; D possibly corresponds to TRBD1 (5 bases). Trimming shortened V by 4 bases and J by 1 base, and 12 bases separated the two germline ends. The germline V gene has CDR1 KGHDR and CDR2 SFDVKD. CDR3 length: 15 amino acids. CDR3 bases: TGTGCCACCAGTGACTGGACCGACAGCCAAGAGACCCAGTACTTC. Protein sequence: CATSDWTDSQETQYF.

This chain joins TRBV12-5 and TRBJ1-4; no clear D gene. Trimming removed 0 bases at V and 5 bases at J, with 19 bases between. Looked up from germline, CDR1 is LGHNT and CDR2 is FRNRAP. The CDR3 is 18 amino acids. The CDR3 reads CASGLVLGLGRGNEKLFF. CDR3 coding DNA: TGTGCTAGTGGTTTGGTACTCGGGCTCGGACGAGGGAATGAAAAACTGTTTTTT. Filled out from reference TRBV12-5 and TRBJ1-4, the complete variable domain reads DARVTQTPRHKVTEMGQEVTMRCQPILGHNTVFWYRQTMMQGLELLAYFRNRAPLDDSGMPKDRFSAEMPDATLATLKIQPSEPRDSAVYFCASGLVLGLGRGNEKLFFGSGTQLSVL.

This clonotype was counted many times. The V and J genes are TRBV5-6 and TRBJ2-3, with D maybe TRBD1 (6 bases). The germline CDR1 and CDR2 sequences are SGHDT and YYEEEE. This CDR3 has 13 residues. Trimming left V 0 bases short and J 5 bases short, with 7 bases between. The CDR3 loop is CASSLVRGDTQYF. The CDR3 coding sequence is TGTGCCAGCAGCTTGGTCAGGGGAGATACGCAGTATTTT.

The V gene is TRBV20-1, the J gene TRBJ2-3; D unresolved. This CDR3 has 14 residues. CDR1 is DFQATT and CDR2 is SNEGSKA in the germline V gene (reference sequence). V lost 4 bases and J lost 1, with 12 bases in between. As DNA, the CDR3 is TGCAGTGCTACCCCCAAGTGGGGCACAGATACGCAGTATTTT. Its protein is CSATPKWGTDTQYF.

This clonotype has a handful of counts. In DNA, the CDR3 is TGTGCCAGCAGTCGGATCCCGACGACTAGCGGGGGGCGCATAGATACGCAGTATTTT. The encoded protein is CASSRIPTTSGGRIDTQYF. The genes are TRBV6-1 and TRBJ2-3; 13 nucleotides line up with TRBD2. The germline gives CDR1 MNHNS, CDR2 SASEGT. The CDR3 extends over 19 amino acids. V shed 5 bases, J shed 5 bases, and the junction held 16 bases outside the gene matches.

The V gene is TRBV6-2 or TRBV6-3, the J gene TRBJ2-2; D unresolved. V lost 3 bases and J 0 bases, leaving 8 bases between the germline ends. The germline CDR1 and CDR2 sequences are MNHEY and SVGEGT. The CDR3 runs 15 residues. DNA for the CDR3: TGTGCCAGCAGTTATCGGCCCTCGAACACCGGGGAGCTGTTTTTT. This gives the protein CASSYRPSNTGELFF.

This clonotype was seen a few times. Given a much more abundant clone one base away, this may be a read error. J is TRBJ2-7 and V is TRBV20-1; 10 bases agree with TRBD1. The CDR3 is made up of 12 amino acids. The germline V gene encodes CDR1 DFQATT and CDR2 SNEGSKA (reference sequence). Trimming at V came to 6 bases and at J to 12 bases, leaving 11 bases not matched to a gene. The CDR3 is CSAPTGGETLYF. CDR3 nucleotides: TGCAGTGCCCCGACAGGGGGCGAGACCCTGTACTTC.

The gene calls are TRBV10-3 and TRBJ1-3; 8 bases agree with TRBD1. The CDR3 extends over 18 amino acids. The V gene's germline CDR1 is ENHRY and CDR2 SYGVKD. The junction had 14 bases not matched to a gene; V was cut back by 4 bases and J by 3 bases. Here the CDR3 DNA reads TGTGCCATCAGTGGTGGACAGGGAAAGGGGAGCGGTGGAAACACCATATATTTT. It specifies CAISGGQGKGSGGNTIYF.

This chain links TRBV7-3 with TRBJ2-5, with 9 bases matching TRBD1. Germline CDR1 reads SGHTA; CDR2 reads FQGTGA. The CDR3 consists of 16 residues. V lost 4 bases and J lost 5; bases outside the gene matches: 11. CDR3 sequence (DNA): TGTGCCAGCAGCTCCCTCGGGGACAGGGTTAAGGAGACCCAGTACTTC. Translated, it gives CASSSLGDRVKETQYF.

This clonotype was counted a few times. This chain connects TRBV10-3 to TRBJ1-1; 8 bases line up with TRBD1. The germline V gene has CDR1 ENHRY and CDR2 SYGVKD. V lost 9 bases and J lost 1; bases outside the gene matches: 10. The CDR3 consists of 15 residues. The CDR3 sequence: CAIRQGSPSNTEAFF. The CDR3 DNA follows: TGTGCCATAAGACAGGGGAGCCCCTCGAACACTGAAGCTTTCTTT.

This chain links TRBV7-9 with TRBJ2-1, with 13 bases matching TRBD2. The germline gives CDR1 SEHNR, CDR2 FQNEAQ (reference sequence). V trimming: 3 bases; J trimming: 14 bases; junction bases outside the gene matches: 10. The CDR3 covers 15 residues. CDR3 nucleotides: TGTGCCAGCAGCTTCCCACTAGCGGGGGGGCGTCGGAAGTTCTTC. Encoded protein: CASSFPLAGGRRKFF.

In this sample, this clonotype turned up a few times. V usage is TRBV10-3 and J usage is TRBJ1-6, with TRBD1 as a possible D gene (5 bases). This CDR3 spans 12 amino acids. Looked up from germline, CDR1 is ENHRY and CDR2 is SYGVKD. V was cut by 11 bases and J by 4 bases, with 9 bases left in between. CDR3 region: CASGDYNSPLHF. DNA for the CDR3: TGTGCCTCGGGGGATTATAATTCACCCCTCCACTTT.

The rearrangement uses TRBV3-1 and TRBJ1-1, with TRBD1 identical over 7 bases. CDR3 length: 15 residues. V was clipped by 2 bases and J by 5 bases; unmatched bases: 8. CDR1 and CDR2 (germline): LGHDT, YNNKEL (reference sequence). The chain's CDR3 is CASSQNVHRGTEAFF. The CDR3, as DNA: TGTGCCAGCAGCCAAAATGTCCACAGGGGTACTGAAGCTTTCTTT. Filled out from reference TRBV3-1 and TRBJ1-1, the complete variable domain reads DTAVSQTPKYLVTQMGNDKSIKCEQNLGHDTMYWYKQDSKKFLKIMFSYNNKELIINETVPNRFSPKSPDKAHLNLHINSLELGDSAVYFCASSQNVHRGTEAFFGQGTRLTVV.

The chain couples TRBV15 to TRBJ2-7; D ambiguous. With 0 bases removed from V and 0 bases from J, the gap between germline ends came to 12 bases. The CDR3 has 16 amino acids. Germline CDR1 LNHNV, CDR2 YYDKDF (reference sequence). CDR3 sequence (DNA): TGTGCCACCAGCAGAGATCTCGACGTATCCTCCTACGAGCAGTACTTC. It translates to CATSRDLDVSSYEQYF.

This clonotype was seen more than once but under ten times. The chain links TRBV20-1 to TRBJ2-3, with TRBD2 matching 10 bases. The V and J ends lost 0 bases and 2 bases, in that order; junction bases with no gene match: 11. Germline V lookup: CDR1 DFQATT, CDR2 SNEGSKA (reference sequence). This CDR3 is 18 amino acids long. CDR3 nucleotide sequence: TGCAGTGCTAGAGATCCCTCCCTAGCGGGGGCCGTCACAGATACGCAGTATTTT. Translation: CSARDPSLAGAVTDTQYF.

The chain uses TRBV12-3 or TRBV12-4 and TRBJ1-2; D may be TRBD1 (5 bases). The CDR3 covers 16 residues. The V and J ends lost 2 bases and 0 bases respectively, with 13 bases between them. For the CDR3, the DNA is TGTGCCAGCAGTTTAAGCTGGGGGTTAGCTAACTATGGCTACACCTTC. Encoded protein: CASSLSWGLANYGYTF.

This clonotype was counted a few times. The rearrangement links TRBV10-3 to TRBJ2-7, with 7 bases aligning to TRBD1. V gave up 0 bases and J gave up 3 bases; unmatched junction bases: 5. This CDR3 contains 15 residues. Germline V gene lookup returns CDR1 ENHRY and CDR2 SYGVKD. For the CDR3, the DNA is TGTGCCATCAGTGAGTCAGGACAGGACATCTACGAGCAGTACTTC. Its translation: CAISESGQDIYEQYF.

This clonotype was detected only once. The rearrangement joins TRBV11-2 to TRBJ2-7, with 8 positions matching TRBD2. Looked up from germline, CDR1 is SGHAT and CDR2 is FQNNGV. This CDR3 has 15 amino acids. Trimming at V came to 5 bases and at J to 7 bases, leaving 13 bases not matched to a gene. CDR3 sequence (DNA): TGTGCCAGCAGCCCGGTGACGGGGGGGAACAATGAGCAGTACTTC. This translates into CASSPVTGGNNEQYF.

This clonotype was counted between two and nine times. The chain carries TRBV7-3 and TRBJ2-1; 8 positions match TRBD1. V lost 5 bases and J lost 2; bases outside the gene matches: 8. There are 16 residues in the CDR3. The germline CDR1 and CDR2 sequences are SGHTA and FQGTGA. The CDR3 sequence: CASSPTPGQAYNEQFF. CDR3 sequence (DNA): TGTGCCAGCAGCCCTACTCCGGGACAGGCCTACAATGAGCAGTTCTTC.

This clonotype was detected only a few times. The chain joins TRBV7-6 to TRBJ2-3; no reliable D call. Trimming left V 2 bases short and J 0 bases short, with 12 bases between. The CDR3 runs 16 residues. Germline CDR1 SGHVS, CDR2 FNYEAQ. The CDR3 nucleotides read TGTGCCAGCAGCTTAAGGGCAATGGGAAGCACAGATACGCAGTATTTT. As protein: CASSLRAMGSTDTQYF.

The rearrangement uses TRBV7-8 and TRBJ1-1; unclear D gene. In germline, CDR1 is SGHVS, CDR2 FQNEAQ. The CDR3 has 14 residues. V lost 1 base to trimming and J lost 1 base, with 7 bases between them. The CDR3 sequence: CASSLDVWNTEAFF. In DNA form, the CDR3 reads TGTGCCAGCAGCTTAGATGTATGGAACACTGAAGCTTTCTTT.

This clonotype was seen more than once but under ten times. The rearrangement joins TRBV7-6 to TRBJ2-2; possibly TRBD1 or TRBD2 for D (5 bases each). V lost 1 base and J 1 base, leaving 10 bases between the germline ends. This CDR3 has 16 residues. CDR1 is SGHVS, CDR2 FNYEAQ, per germline. Written as DNA, the CDR3 is TGTGCCAGCAGCTTAGGAAGGGGAGAGAACACCGGGGAGCTGTTTTTT. Translated, it gives CASSLGRGENTGELFF.

The CDR3 nucleotides read TGTGCCAGCAGTTCCCATCAAGGGAACAGCTTCAATCAGCCCCAGCATTTT. Its protein is CASSSHQGNSFNQPQHF. The rearrangement links TRBV28 to TRBJ1-5; D not resolved. Germline loops: CDR1 MDHEN, CDR2 SYDVKM. The V and J ends lost 4 bases and 3 bases respectively, with 19 bases between them. This CDR3 region has 17 residues.